This TCR beta chain was identified during a study of cytomegalovirus exposure and HLA in healthy donors. On the study more broadly: In terms of ancestry, the Caucasian-associated cluster contained around 79% of the approximately 400 genotyped donors.

Germline values: CDR1 GTSNPN, CDR2 SVGIG (reference sequence). This CDR3 contains 10 residues. Trimming stripped 7 bases from V and 3 bases from J, with 6 bases between. Details on this clone: Its antigen is not known.

PCR used 60 Vbeta primers and 13 Jbeta primers. TCRdb keeps only in-frame clones here, not all; method: immunoSEQ multiplex PCR. The sample comprises 150,000 to 200,000 clones, around 75% of which are singletons, and about 2% rests with the top ten. General study findings and limits: Cytomegalovirus status, reportedly, was diagnosed with high specificity and sensitivity by the classifier. Later work found most CMV-associated TCR beta chains apparently HLA-restricted. HLA alleles were associated with around 17,000 TCR beta sequences in a later analysis at 0.05 false discovery rate.

This chain uses TRBV30 with TRBJ2-5; tentative D call: TRBD1 (6 bases). The sample taken for sequencing was PBMCs. This TCR was sampled from a woman in her twenties or thirties in good health and CMV-seronegative. CDR3 sequence (DNA): TGTGCCTACAGGGAAGAGACCCAGTACTTC. Amino acids: CAYREETQYF.